This TCR beta chain was recorded in a study of Tregs in tolerant kidney transplant recipients. The germline CDR1 and CDR2 sequences are SGHTA and FQGNSA. The V and J ends lost 5 bases and 3 bases respectively, with 22 bases between them. The CDR3 sequence is 17 residues long. CD4+CD25+CD127- Tregs, CD4+CD25- non-Tregs, CD4 and CD8 cells were sorted. About this clone: Its antigen is not identified.

TCRdb's table, derived via immunoSEQ multiplex PCR, lists solely in-frame clones and lacks some. Among more than 75,000 clones, roughly 93% were seen once, and the ten largest hold 0.46%. Study results and limitations: The most relevant donor-specific Treg TCRbeta repertoire apparently came from expansion with activated donor B cells. The small number of patients limits these findings pending further validation.

Source: CD4+ T cells from blood, taken before the transplant. The TCR originated in a human donor who received a combined kidney and bone marrow transplant. The rearrangement uses TRBV7-2 and TRBJ1-2, with D uncertain. CDR3 residues: CASSPVGMMRVDYGYTF. Here the CDR3 DNA reads TGTGCCAGCAGCCCAGTGGGCATGATGAGGGTGGACTATGGCTACACCTTC.